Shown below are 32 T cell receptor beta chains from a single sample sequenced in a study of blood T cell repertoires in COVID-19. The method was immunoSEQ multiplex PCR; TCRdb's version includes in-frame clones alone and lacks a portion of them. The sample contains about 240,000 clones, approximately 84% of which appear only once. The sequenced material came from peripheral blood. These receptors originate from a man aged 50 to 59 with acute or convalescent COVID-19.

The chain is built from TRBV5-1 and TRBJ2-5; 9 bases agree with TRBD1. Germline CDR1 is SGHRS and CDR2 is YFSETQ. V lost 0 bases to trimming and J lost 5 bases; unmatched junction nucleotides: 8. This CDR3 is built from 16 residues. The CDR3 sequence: CASSLGNTGGAETQYF. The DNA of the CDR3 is TGCGCCAGCAGCTTGGGAAATACAGGGGGCGCGGAGACCCAGTACTTC. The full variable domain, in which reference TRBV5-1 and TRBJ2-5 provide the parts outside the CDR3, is KAGVTQTPRYLIKTRGQQVTLSCSPISGHRSVSWYQQTPGQGLQFLFEYFSETQRNKGNFPGRFSGRQFSNSRSEMNVSTLELGDSALYLCASSLGNTGGAETQYFGPGTRLLVL.

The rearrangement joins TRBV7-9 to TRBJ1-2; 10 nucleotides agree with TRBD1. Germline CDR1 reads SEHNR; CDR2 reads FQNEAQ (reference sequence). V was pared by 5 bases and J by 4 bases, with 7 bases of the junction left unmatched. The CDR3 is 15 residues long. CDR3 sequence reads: CASSGDRGSGYGYTF. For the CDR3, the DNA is TGTGCCAGCAGCGGGGACAGGGGATCCGGCTATGGCTACACCTTC.

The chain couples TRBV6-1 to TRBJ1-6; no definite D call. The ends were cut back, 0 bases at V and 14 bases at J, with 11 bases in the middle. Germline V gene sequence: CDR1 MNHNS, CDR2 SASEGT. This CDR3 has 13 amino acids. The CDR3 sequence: CASSEALRQALHF. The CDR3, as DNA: TGTGCCAGCAGTGAAGCGCTTCGGCAGGCCCTCCACTTT.

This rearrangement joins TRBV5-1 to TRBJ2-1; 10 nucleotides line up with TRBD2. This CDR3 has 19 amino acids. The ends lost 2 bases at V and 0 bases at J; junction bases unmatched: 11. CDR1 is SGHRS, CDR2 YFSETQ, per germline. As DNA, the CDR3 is TGCGCCAGCAGCTTTCCTAGCGGGAGAATTTTCGACTCCTACAATGAGCAGTTCTTC. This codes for CASSFPSGRIFDSYNEQFF.

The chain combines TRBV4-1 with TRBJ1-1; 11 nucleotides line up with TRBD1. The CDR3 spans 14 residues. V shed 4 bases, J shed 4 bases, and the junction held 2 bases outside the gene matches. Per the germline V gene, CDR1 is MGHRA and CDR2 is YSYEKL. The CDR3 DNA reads TGCGCCAGCAGCCTTGGGACAGGGGGCACTGAAGCTTTCTTT. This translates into CASSLGTGGTEAFF.

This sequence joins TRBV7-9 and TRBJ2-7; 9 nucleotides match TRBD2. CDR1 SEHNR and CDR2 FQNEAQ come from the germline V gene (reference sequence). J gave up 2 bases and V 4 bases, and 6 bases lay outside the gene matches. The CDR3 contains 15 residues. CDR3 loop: CASSSRLAGPYEQYF. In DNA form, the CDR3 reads TGTGCCAGCAGCTCCCGGCTAGCGGGACCCTACGAGCAGTACTTC.

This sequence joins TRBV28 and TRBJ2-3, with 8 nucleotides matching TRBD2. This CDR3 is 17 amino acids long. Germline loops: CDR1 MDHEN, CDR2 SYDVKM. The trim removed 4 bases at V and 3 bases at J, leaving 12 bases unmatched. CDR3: CASSSSEEGLETDTQYF. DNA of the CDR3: TGTGCCAGCAGTTCTTCCGAGGAGGGACTAGAAACAGATACGCAGTATTTT.

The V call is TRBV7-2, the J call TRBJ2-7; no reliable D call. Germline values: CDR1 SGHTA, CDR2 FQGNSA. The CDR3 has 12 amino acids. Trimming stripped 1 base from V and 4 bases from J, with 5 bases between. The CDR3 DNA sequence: TGTGCCAGCAGCTTAGTACTATACGAGCAGTACTTC. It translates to CASSLVLYEQYF.

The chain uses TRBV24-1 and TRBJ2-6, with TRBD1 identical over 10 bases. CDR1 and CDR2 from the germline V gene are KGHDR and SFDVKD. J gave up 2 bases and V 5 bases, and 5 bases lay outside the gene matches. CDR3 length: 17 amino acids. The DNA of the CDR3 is TGTGCCACCAGTGGCGGGACAGGGGACCCTGGGGCCAACGTCCTGACTTTC. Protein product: CATSGGTGDPGANVLTF.

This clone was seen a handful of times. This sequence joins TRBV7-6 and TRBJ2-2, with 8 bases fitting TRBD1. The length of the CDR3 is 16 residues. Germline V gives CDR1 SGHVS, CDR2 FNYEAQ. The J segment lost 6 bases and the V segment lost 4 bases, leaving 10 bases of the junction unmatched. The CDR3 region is CASSSGQGNLAGELFF. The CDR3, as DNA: TGTGCCAGCAGCTCCGGACAGGGAAATTTAGCCGGGGAGCTGTTTTTT.

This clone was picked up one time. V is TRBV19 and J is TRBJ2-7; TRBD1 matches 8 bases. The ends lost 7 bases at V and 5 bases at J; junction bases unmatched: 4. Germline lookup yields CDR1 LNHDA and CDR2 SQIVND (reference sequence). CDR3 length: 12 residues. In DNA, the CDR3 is TGTGCCAGTAACCAGGGGGCGGACGAGCAGTACTTC. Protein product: CASNQGADEQYF.

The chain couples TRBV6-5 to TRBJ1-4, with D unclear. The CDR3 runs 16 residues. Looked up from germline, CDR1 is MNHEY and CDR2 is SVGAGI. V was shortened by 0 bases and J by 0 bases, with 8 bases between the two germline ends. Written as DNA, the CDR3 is TGTGCCAGCAGTTACTCGATGGCAACAACTAATGAAAAACTGTTTTTT. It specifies CASSYSMATTNEKLFF.

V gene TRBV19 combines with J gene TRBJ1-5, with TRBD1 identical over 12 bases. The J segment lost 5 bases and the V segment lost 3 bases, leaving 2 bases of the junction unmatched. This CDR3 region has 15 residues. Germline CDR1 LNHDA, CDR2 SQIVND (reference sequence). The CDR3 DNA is TGTGCCAGTAGTATGGGGACAGGGGGCTATCAGCCCCAGCATTTT. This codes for CASSMGTGGYQPQHF.

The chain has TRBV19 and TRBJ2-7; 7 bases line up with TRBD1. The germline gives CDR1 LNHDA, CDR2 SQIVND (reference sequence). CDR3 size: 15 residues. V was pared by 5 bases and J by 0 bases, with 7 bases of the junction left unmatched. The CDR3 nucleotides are TGTGCCAGTAGTGCCTTACAGGGGACCTCCTACGAGCAGTACTTC. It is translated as CASSALQGTSYEQYF.

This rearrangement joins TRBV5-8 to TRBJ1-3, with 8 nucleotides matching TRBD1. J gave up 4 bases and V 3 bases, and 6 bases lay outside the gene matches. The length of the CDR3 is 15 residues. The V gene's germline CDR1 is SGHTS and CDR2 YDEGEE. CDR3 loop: CASSSTRGLGNTIYF. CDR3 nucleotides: TGTGCCAGCAGCTCCACCAGGGGGCTGGGAAACACCATATATTTT.

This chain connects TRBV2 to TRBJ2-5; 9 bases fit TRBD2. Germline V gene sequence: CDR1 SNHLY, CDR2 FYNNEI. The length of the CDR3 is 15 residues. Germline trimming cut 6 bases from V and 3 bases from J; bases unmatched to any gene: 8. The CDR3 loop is CASRPSGTSEETQYF. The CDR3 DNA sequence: TGTGCCAGCAGGCCTAGCGGGACGAGCGAAGAGACCCAGTACTTC.

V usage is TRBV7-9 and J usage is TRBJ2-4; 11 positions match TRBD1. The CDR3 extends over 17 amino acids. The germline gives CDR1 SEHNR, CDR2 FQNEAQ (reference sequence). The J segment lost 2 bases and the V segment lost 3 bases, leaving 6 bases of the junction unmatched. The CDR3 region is CASSLGTGGRTKNIQYF. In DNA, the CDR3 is TGTGCCAGCAGCTTGGGGACAGGGGGTAGGACCAAAAACATTCAGTACTTC.

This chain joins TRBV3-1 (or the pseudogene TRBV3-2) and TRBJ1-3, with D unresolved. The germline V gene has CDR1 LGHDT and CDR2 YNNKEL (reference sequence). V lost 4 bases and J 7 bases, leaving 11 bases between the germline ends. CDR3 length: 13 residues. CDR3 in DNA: TGTGCCAGCAGCCTGGGTCCCGGGAACACCATATATTTT. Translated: CASSLGPGNTIYF.

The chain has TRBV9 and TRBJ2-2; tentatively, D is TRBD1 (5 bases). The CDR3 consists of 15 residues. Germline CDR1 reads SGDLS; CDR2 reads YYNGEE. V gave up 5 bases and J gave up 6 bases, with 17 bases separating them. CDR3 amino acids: CASSIQGEASGELFF. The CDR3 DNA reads TGTGCCAGCAGTATTCAAGGGGAAGCGTCCGGGGAGCTGTTTTTT.

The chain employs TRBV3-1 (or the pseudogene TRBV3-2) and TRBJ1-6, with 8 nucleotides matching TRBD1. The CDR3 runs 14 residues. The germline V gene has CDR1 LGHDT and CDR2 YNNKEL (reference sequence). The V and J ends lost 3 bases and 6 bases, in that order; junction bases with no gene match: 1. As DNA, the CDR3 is TGTGCCAGCAGCCAGCAGGGGGCTAATTCACCCCTCCACTTT. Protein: CASSQQGANSPLHF.

The CDR3 region has the DNA TGTGCCAGCAGTCCTAGTCGGCCCGGCAGCGAAAAACTGTTTTTT. Its protein is CASSPSRPGSEKLFF. The chain carries TRBV27 and TRBJ1-4; no reliable D call. Trimming cost V 5 bases and J 8 bases, with 18 bases left between them. Germline CDR1 reads MNHEY; CDR2 reads SMNVEV (reference sequence). This CDR3 is built from 15 residues. Complete variable domain (other parts from reference TRBV27 and TRBJ1-4): EAQVTQNPRYLITVTGKKLTVTCSQNMNHEYMSWYRQDPGLGLRQIYYSMNVEVTDKGDVPEGYKVSRKEKRNFPLILESPSPNQTSLYFCASSPSRPGSEKLFFGSGTQLSVL.

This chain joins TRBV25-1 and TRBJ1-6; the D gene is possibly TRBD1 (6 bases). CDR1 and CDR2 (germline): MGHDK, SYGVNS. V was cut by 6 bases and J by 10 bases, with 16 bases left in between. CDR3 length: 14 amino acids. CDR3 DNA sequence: TGTGCCAGCAGGGAGTGGGACATTGGGTCACCCCTCCACTTT. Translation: CASREWDIGSPLHF.

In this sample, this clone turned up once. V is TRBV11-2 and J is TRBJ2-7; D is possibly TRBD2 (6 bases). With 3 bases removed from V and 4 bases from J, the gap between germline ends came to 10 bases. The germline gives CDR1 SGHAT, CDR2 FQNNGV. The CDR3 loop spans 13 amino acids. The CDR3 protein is CASSLRGGYEQYF. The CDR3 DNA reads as TGTGCCAGCAGCTTGCGGGGCGGGTACGAGCAGTACTTC.

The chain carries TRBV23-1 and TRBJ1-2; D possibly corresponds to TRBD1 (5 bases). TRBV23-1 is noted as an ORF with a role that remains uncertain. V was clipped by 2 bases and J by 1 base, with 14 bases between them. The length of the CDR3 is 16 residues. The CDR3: CASSQLSTDSNYGYTF. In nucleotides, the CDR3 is TGCGCCAGCAGTCAACTAAGTACTGACAGTAACTATGGCTACACCTTC.

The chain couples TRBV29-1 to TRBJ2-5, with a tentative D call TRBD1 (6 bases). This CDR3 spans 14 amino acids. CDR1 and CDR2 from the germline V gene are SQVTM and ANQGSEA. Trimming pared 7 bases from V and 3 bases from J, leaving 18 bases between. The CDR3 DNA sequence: TGCAGCGCCCGTCCCTCAGGGGATGAAGAGACCCAGTACTTC. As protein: CSARPSGDEETQYF.

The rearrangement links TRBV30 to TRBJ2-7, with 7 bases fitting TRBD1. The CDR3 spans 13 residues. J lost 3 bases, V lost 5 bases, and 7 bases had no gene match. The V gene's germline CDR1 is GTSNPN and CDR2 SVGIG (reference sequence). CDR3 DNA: TGTGCCTGGTCCCGGGACAGTAACTACGAGCAGTACTTC. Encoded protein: CAWSRDSNYEQYF.

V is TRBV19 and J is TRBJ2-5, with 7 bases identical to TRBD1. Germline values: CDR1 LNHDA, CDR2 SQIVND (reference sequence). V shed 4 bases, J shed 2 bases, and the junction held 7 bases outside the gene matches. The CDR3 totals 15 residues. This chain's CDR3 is CASSRKDRKQETQYF. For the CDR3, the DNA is TGTGCCAGTAGTAGGAAGGACAGGAAACAAGAGACCCAGTACTTC. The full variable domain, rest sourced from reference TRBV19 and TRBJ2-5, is DGGITQSPKYLFRKEGQNVTLSCEQNLNHDAMYWYRQDPGQGLRLIYYSQIVNDFQKGDIAEGYSVSREKKESFPLTVTSAQKNPTAFYLCASSRKDRKQETQYFGPGTRLLVL.

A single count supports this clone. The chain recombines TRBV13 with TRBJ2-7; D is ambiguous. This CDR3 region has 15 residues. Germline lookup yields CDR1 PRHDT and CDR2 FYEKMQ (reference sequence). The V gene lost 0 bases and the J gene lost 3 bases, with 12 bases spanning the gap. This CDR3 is CASSLGPLLIYEQYF. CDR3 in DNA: TGTGCCAGCAGCTTAGGCCCGCTACTAATCTACGAGCAGTACTTC.

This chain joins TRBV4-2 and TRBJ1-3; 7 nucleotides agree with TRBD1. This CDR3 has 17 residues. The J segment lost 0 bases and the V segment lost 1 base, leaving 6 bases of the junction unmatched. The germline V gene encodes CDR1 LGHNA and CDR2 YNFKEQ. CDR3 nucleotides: TGTGCCAGCAGCCAAGGGGGGACAGCCCTCTCTGGAAACACCATATATTTT. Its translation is CASSQGGTALSGNTIYF.

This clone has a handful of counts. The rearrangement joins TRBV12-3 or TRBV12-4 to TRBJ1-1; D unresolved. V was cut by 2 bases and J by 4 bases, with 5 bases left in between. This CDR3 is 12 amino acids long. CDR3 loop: CASSLSRTEAFF. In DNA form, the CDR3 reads TGTGCCAGCAGTTTAAGCCGCACTGAAGCTTTCTTT.

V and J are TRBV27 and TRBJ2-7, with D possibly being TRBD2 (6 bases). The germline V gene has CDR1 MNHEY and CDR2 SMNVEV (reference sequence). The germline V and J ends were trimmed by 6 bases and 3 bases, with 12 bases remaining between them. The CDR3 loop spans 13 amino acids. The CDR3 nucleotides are TGTGCCAGCAGCCCGGAGGGGTTCTACGAGCAGTACTTC. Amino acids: CASSPEGFYEQYF.

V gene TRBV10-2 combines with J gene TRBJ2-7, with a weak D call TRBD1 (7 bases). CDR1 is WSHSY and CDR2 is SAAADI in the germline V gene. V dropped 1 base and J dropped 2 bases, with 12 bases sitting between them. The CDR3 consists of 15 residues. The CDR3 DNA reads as TGCGCCAGCAGTGAGTTCCAGGGGGGAGCCTACGAGCAGTACTTC. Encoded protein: CASSEFQGGAYEQYF.